These 18 T cell receptor beta chains were sequenced from one sample in a study of T-cell memory formation after mild COVID-19. A single record per CDR3 protein comes from TCRdb applying MiXCR to the 5' RACE reads. The sample lists roughly 52,000 distinct CDR3 sequences, approximately 7.6% occurring once. The sample taken for sequencing was PBMCs or a T cell subset sorted from them (not recorded which). These receptors all stem from a man between 18 and 29 years old who had mild COVID-19 (a few samples of this study predate the infection). Cell type and time point are not known.

The gene calls are TRBV30 and TRBJ2-3, with 11 positions matching TRBD2. From germline, CDR1 is GTSNPN and CDR2 SVGIG (reference sequence). V gave up 5 bases and J gave up 7 bases; unmatched junction bases: 8. This CDR3 has 14 residues. The CDR3 DNA is TGTGCCTGGTCTACCCTAGCGGGGGGCAATACGCAGTATTTT. It codes for CAWSTLAGGNTQYF.

This clonotype showed up just a few times. This chain joins TRBV20-1 and TRBJ1-6; weak D call: TRBD1 (5 bases). The V gene's germline CDR1 is DFQATT and CDR2 SNEGSKA (reference sequence). V lost 0 bases and J 6 bases, leaving 12 bases between the germline ends. This CDR3 region has 15 residues. This CDR3 is CSARDGGQINSPLHF. DNA for the CDR3: TGCAGTGCTAGAGATGGCGGACAAATTAATTCACCCCTCCACTTT.

V is TRBV3-1 and J is TRBJ2-3, with D perhaps matching TRBD2 (5 bases). Germline V CDR1 and CDR2: LGHDT, YNNKEL (reference sequence). The CDR3 loop spans 16 amino acids. Deletions cut 0 bases from V and 3 bases from J, with 13 bases between. CDR3 in amino acids: CASSQDWGVGTDTQYF. The CDR3 nucleotides read TGTGCCAGCAGCCAAGACTGGGGAGTTGGTACAGATACGCAGTATTTT.

The chain uses TRBV5-5 and TRBJ2-1, with D maybe TRBD1 (6 bases). Germline-derived CDR1 and CDR2 are SGHKS and YYEKEE (reference sequence). V lost 2 bases, J lost 2 bases, and 11 bases lay in between. This CDR3 contains 15 residues. CDR3 DNA: TGTGCCAGCAGCTTACAGGGAAGTGCCTACAATGAGCAGTTCTTC. It yields the protein CASSLQGSAYNEQFF. The whole variable domain, remainder taken from reference TRBV5-5 and TRBJ2-1, is DAGVTQSPTHLIKTRGQQVTLRCSPISGHKSVSWYQQVLGQGPQFIFQYYEKEERGRGNFPDRFSARQFPNYSSELNVNALLLGDSALYLCASSLQGSAYNEQFFGPGTRLTVL.

This chain links TRBV6-6 with TRBJ1-3; a possible D gene is TRBD1 (6 bases). Trimming left V 2 bases short and J 8 bases short, with 10 bases between. The CDR3 is 13 amino acids. Germline V gene lookup returns CDR1 MNHNY and CDR2 SVGAGI (reference sequence). CDR3 nucleotides: TGTGCCAGCAGTTACGTTTCAGGGGACACCATATATTTT. Its protein product is CASSYVSGDTIYF.

This clonotype appeared a few times. The V gene is TRBV18, the J gene TRBJ1-5; 9 bases are a match to TRBD1. Trimming took 6 bases from V and 5 from J; bases not matched to a gene: 2. Germline assignment: CDR1 KGHSH and CDR2 LQKENI. The CDR3 loop spans 13 amino acids. The CDR3 DNA follows: TGTGCCAGCTCCGGACAGGGGCATCAGCCCCAGCATTTT. Protein product: CASSGQGHQPQHF. Full variable domain (missing parts from reference TRBV18 and TRBJ1-5): NAGVMQNPRHLVRRRGQEARLRCSPMKGHSHVYWYRQLPEEGLKFMVYLQKENIIDESGMPKERFSAEFPKEGPSILRIQQVVRGDSAAYFCASSGQGHQPQHFGDGTRLSIL.

This clonotype was counted a few times. The V and J genes are TRBV2 and TRBJ2-3; D is unresolved. V lost 2 bases and J 2 bases, leaving 11 bases between the germline ends. The CDR3 is 15 amino acids. The germline V gene has CDR1 SNHLY and CDR2 FYNNEI. CDR3 region: CASSESPAVTDTQYF. CDR3 nucleotides: TGTGCCAGCAGTGAAAGTCCGGCAGTCACAGATACGCAGTATTTT.

This clonotype was observed many times. This rearrangement joins TRBV7-3 to TRBJ1-2; D not certain. CDR3 size: 15 residues. Trimming left V 5 bases short and J 4 bases short, with 17 bases between. Germline V gene lookup returns CDR1 SGHTA and CDR2 FQGTGA. CDR3: CASSPNEGSGYGYTF. The CDR3 coding sequence is TGTGCCAGCAGCCCGAACGAAGGGTCGGGCTATGGCTACACCTTC.

The CDR3 is CASSQDVASLQYV. The CDR3 DNA follows: TGTGCCAGCAGCCAAGATGTGGCTAGCCTGCAGTACGTC. The chain is built from TRBV3-1 and TRBJ2-7, with D perhaps TRBD2 (5 bases). This CDR3 comprises 13 residues. Germline V gene sequence: CDR1 LGHDT, CDR2 YNNKEL (reference sequence). The V end lost 0 bases, the J end lost 9 bases, and 12 bases lay between the germline ends.

The V call is TRBV2, the J call TRBJ2-7, with unresolved D. Trimming took 4 bases from V and 1 from J, leaving 5 bases between them. The CDR3 extends over 12 amino acids. CDR1 is SNHLY, CDR2 FYNNEI, per germline. Here the CDR3 DNA reads TGTGCCAGCAGTGTGGGATCCTACGAGCAGTACGTC. Amino acid sequence: CASSVGSYEQYV.

Only a few counts were recorded for this clonotype. The chain combines TRBV2 with TRBJ2-2; maybe TRBD1 (6 bases). Germline V gene data show CDR1 as SNHLY and CDR2 as FYNNEI. The CDR3 spans 16 residues. The V gene lost 2 bases and the J gene lost 0 bases, with 10 bases spanning the gap. CDR3 amino acids: CASSELGGSNTGELFF. CDR3 DNA: TGTGCCAGCAGTGAACTTGGGGGCTCGAACACCGGGGAGCTGTTTTTT. Combining the CDR3 with reference TRBV2 and TRBJ2-2 gives the whole variable domain EPEVTQTPSHQVTQMGQEVILRCVPISNHLYFYWYRQILGQKVEFLVSFYNNEISEKSEIFDDQFSVERPDGSNFTLKIRSTKLEDSAMYFCASSELGGSNTGELFFGEGSRLTVL.

This clonotype was recorded a few times. The V call is TRBV10-3, the J call TRBJ2-3; 7 bases are shared with TRBD1. Germline trimming cut 11 bases from V and 6 bases from J; bases unmatched to any gene: 20. The germline V gene encodes CDR1 ENHRY and CDR2 SYGVKD. This CDR3 has 16 residues. Here the CDR3 DNA reads TGTGCCGTATTACAGGGGATAGGGAGTCCAGGGGATACGCAGTATTTT. It codes for CAVLQGIGSPGDTQYF.

This clonotype was counted many times. The chain is built from TRBV4-2 and TRBJ2-2, with D perhaps TRBD1 or TRBD2 (5 bases each). From germline, CDR1 is LGHNA and CDR2 YNFKEQ. The CDR3 consists of 17 residues. With 0 bases removed from V and 1 base from J, the gap between germline ends came to 12 bases. The CDR3 loop reads CASSQDPGALNTGELFF. The CDR3 DNA sequence: TGTGCCAGCAGCCAAGATCCCGGGGCGCTGAACACCGGGGAGCTGTTTTTT.

There are many counts of this clonotype. V is TRBV20-1 and J is TRBJ2-3; D may be TRBD2 (7 bases). The CDR3 is 16 residues long. V was pared by 3 bases and J by 1 base, with 17 bases between. The germline V gene has CDR1 DFQATT and CDR2 SNEGSKA (reference sequence). In DNA, the CDR3 is TGCAGTGCTAGGGGCGGGGGCTCAGCACGCACAGATACGCAGTATTTT. As protein: CSARGGGSARTDTQYF.

This clonotype occurred a few times. The chain employs TRBV4-2 and TRBJ2-2, with unresolved D. V shed 3 bases and J shed 6 bases, with 8 bases lying between them. The CDR3 runs to 13 residues. From germline, CDR1 is LGHNA and CDR2 YNFKEQ. CDR3 nucleotides: TGTGCCAGCAGCCAGGAAGTTCCCGGGGAGCTGTTTTTT. Encoded protein: CASSQEVPGELFF.

The J gene is TRBJ2-1, the V gene TRBV11-2; unclear D gene. The CDR3 consists of 14 residues. Germline V CDR1 and CDR2: SGHAT, FQNNGV. V was trimmed by 2 bases and J by 10 bases, leaving 15 bases between them. CDR3 residues: CASSLLPRDVEQFF. The CDR3 DNA is TGTGCCAGCAGCTTACTACCCCGAGACGTGGAGCAGTTCTTC.

This clonotype was counted only a few times. The V and J genes are TRBV7-9 and TRBJ1-6; D is possibly TRBD1 (6 bases). This CDR3 region has 15 residues. The germline CDR1 and CDR2 sequences are SEHNR and FQNEAQ (reference sequence). V was pared by 4 bases and J by 7 bases, with 14 bases between. CDR3 in amino acids: CASSWSGGTNSPLHF. The CDR3 bases are TGTGCCAGCAGCTGGAGTGGGGGGACAAATTCACCCCTCCACTTT.

This clonotype occurred many times. CDR3 nucleotide sequence: TGTGCCAGCAATAAACGGGCTCCGCCGAACACCGGGGAGCTGTTTTTT. Its translation: CASNKRAPPNTGELFF. This sequence joins TRBV6-5 and TRBJ2-2; no clear D. This CDR3 contains 16 residues. The germline V and J ends were trimmed by 7 bases and 0 bases, with 15 bases remaining between them. The germline V gene encodes CDR1 MNHEY and CDR2 SVGAGI.